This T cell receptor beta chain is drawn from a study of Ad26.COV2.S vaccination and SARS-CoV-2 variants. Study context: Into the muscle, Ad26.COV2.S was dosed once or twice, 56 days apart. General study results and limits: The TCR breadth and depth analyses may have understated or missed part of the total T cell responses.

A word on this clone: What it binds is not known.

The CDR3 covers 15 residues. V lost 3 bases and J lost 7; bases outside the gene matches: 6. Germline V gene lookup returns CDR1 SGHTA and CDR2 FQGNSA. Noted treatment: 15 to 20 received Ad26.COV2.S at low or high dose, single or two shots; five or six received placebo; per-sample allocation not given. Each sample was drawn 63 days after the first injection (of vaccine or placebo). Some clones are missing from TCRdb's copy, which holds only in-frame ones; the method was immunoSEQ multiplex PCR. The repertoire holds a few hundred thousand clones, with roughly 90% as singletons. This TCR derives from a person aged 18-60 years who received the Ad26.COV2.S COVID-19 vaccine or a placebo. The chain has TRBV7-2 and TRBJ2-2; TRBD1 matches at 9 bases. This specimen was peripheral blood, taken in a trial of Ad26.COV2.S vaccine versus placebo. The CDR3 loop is CASSFRTGEGGELFF. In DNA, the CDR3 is TGTGCCAGCAGCTTCAGGACAGGGGAAGGCGGGGAGCTGTTTTTT.